These 32 T cell receptor beta chains originate from one sample sequenced in a study of CD8 T cells in ankylosing spondylitis. TCRdb recomputed calls from the 5' RACE reads with MiXCR, one row per CDR3 protein. Seen here are just under 350,000 distinct CDR3 sequences, approximately 14% observed once, and the top ten hold 0.9% to 1.2%. The sample comprised blood, either unsorted or a sorted T cell fraction (not recorded which). The receptor set was obtained from a male donor with ankylosing spondylitis or in good health (not recorded which).

This clonotype was seen a handful of times. This chain links TRBV6-5 with TRBJ2-7, with 9 bases aligning to TRBD1. Trimming at V came to 0 bases and at J to 4 bases, leaving 7 bases not matched to a gene. This CDR3 comprises 16 residues. The germline CDR1 and CDR2 sequences are MNHEY and SVGAGI. The CDR3 DNA follows: TGTGCCAGCAGTTACTCATCGAGGACAGGGGAATACGAGCAGTACTTC. Amino acids: CASSYSSRTGEYEQYF.

This chain joins TRBV4-2 and TRBJ2-3; 7 nucleotides match TRBD2. The CDR3 runs 18 residues. Unmatched junction bases numbered 10, after V lost 0 bases and J lost 1 base. The germline V gene encodes CDR1 LGHNA and CDR2 YNFKEQ. The CDR3 region has the DNA TGTGCCAGCAGCCAAGATACATCGGCGGGGGTAGGCACAGATACGCAGTATTTT. This encodes CASSQDTSAGVGTDTQYF.

The chain employs TRBV7-9 and TRBJ1-4, with a weak D call TRBD1 (5 bases). The germline gives CDR1 SEHNR, CDR2 FQNEAQ (reference sequence). V was cut by 4 bases and J by 1 base, with 7 bases left in between. CDR3 length equals 14 residues. The CDR3 region is CASSSTETNEKLFF. The DNA of the CDR3 is TGTGCCAGCAGCTCGACAGAAACTAATGAAAAACTGTTTTTT.

The chain is built from TRBV30 and TRBJ2-3; possible D gene TRBD1, 5 bases. This CDR3 is built from 12 residues. Per germline, CDR1 GTSNPN and CDR2 SVGIG (reference sequence). The germline V and J ends were trimmed by 3 bases and 8 bases, with 12 bases remaining between them. The CDR3: CAWSRDTGTQYF. CDR3 nucleotides: TGTGCCTGGAGCAGGGATACGGGTACGCAGTATTTT.

The V gene is TRBV30, the J gene TRBJ2-1; D gene unclear. CDR3 size: 14 residues. Germline CDR1 is GTSNPN and CDR2 is SVGIG (reference sequence). V was trimmed by 3 bases and J by 9 bases, leaving 18 bases between them. CDR3 amino acids: CAWRLSGVHPEQFF. As DNA, the CDR3 is TGTGCCTGGAGATTATCTGGAGTTCATCCTGAGCAGTTCTTC. Combining the CDR3 with reference TRBV30 and TRBJ2-1 gives the whole variable domain SQTIHQWPATLVQPVGSPLSLECTVEGTSNPNLYWYRQAAGRGLQLLFYSVGIGQISSEVPQNLSASRPQDRQFILSSKKLLLSDSGFYLCAWRLSGVHPEQFFGPGTRLTVL.

This clonotype appeared many times. The CDR3 nucleotides read TGTGCCAGCAGCCTTAGCGGGAGAGACACCGGGGAGCTGTTTTTT. Translating it yields CASSLSGRDTGELFF. The chain uses TRBV5-8 and TRBJ2-2; TRBD2 agrees at 9 bases. Germline CDR1 is SGHTS and CDR2 is YDEGEE. The length of the CDR3 is 15 residues. The V segment lost 4 bases and the J segment 3 bases; nucleotides outside the gene matches: 4.

The chain employs TRBV20-1 and TRBJ2-1; weak D call: TRBD2 (5 bases). The CDR3 runs to 15 residues. CDR1 DFQATT and CDR2 SNEGSKA come from the germline V gene (reference sequence). V dropped 2 bases and J dropped 7 bases, with 18 bases sitting between them. The CDR3 loop reads CSARKQRTVRNEQFF. CDR3 nucleotide sequence: TGCAGTGCTAGAAAACAGCGGACTGTCCGGAATGAGCAGTTCTTC.

The chain employs TRBV20-1 and TRBJ1-1; perhaps TRBD1 as D (5 bases). The CDR3 is made up of 15 amino acids. Germline CDR1 DFQATT, CDR2 SNEGSKA (reference sequence). V gave up 0 bases and J gave up 3 bases, with 14 bases separating them. This CDR3 reads CSARDPRGPYTEAFF. The CDR3 nucleotides are TGCAGTGCTAGAGACCCGAGGGGTCCGTACACTGAAGCTTTCTTT.

The chain has TRBV20-1 and TRBJ2-7; D uncertain. Looked up from germline, CDR1 is DFQATT and CDR2 is SNEGSKA (reference sequence). CDR3 size: 15 residues. The V end was cut by 1 base, the J end by 0 bases, with 13 bases between. The CDR3 DNA reads as TGCAGTGCTAGAGCGGCCCAGACCGGCTCCTACGAGCAGTACTTC. It codes for CSARAAQTGSYEQYF.

This clonotype was observed many times. Relative to the germline gene, one junction end is altered; a read error may explain this. The genes are TRBV5-1 and TRBJ1-1; D gene unclear. Germline assignment: CDR1 SGHRS and CDR2 YFSETQ. This CDR3 has 14 amino acids. The CDR3 region is CASRLDSMNTEAFF. As DNA, the CDR3 is TGCGCCAGCAGGTTGGATTCGATGAACACTGAAGCTTTCTTT.

This clonotype was recorded many times. CDR3 sequence (DNA): TGTGCCATCAGCCGGGACAGCAATTCACCCCTCCACTTT. Its translation: CAISRDSNSPLHF. The rearrangement links TRBV10-3 to TRBJ1-6; TRBD1 aligns across 7 bases. This CDR3 comprises 13 residues. Germline CDR1 reads ENHRY; CDR2 reads SYGVKD. V dropped 6 bases and J dropped 7; count of bases not matched to a gene: 3.

CDR3 sequence (DNA): TGCGCCAGCAGCTTGAGGGGGGGTCGTGGCGATTCACCCCTCCACTTT. It encodes CASSLRGGRGDSPLHF. The V and J genes are TRBV5-1 and TRBJ1-6, with D possibly matching TRBD1 (6 bases). The V end lost 1 base, the J end lost 8 bases, and 16 bases lay between the germline ends. Germline V gene data show CDR1 as SGHRS and CDR2 as YFSETQ. The CDR3 loop spans 16 amino acids.

This clonotype was seen more than once but under ten times. The chain carries TRBV10-3 and TRBJ1-5; no clear D. The CDR3 has 12 amino acids. V was shortened by 2 bases and J by 5 bases, with 4 bases between the two germline ends. Germline V lookup: CDR1 ENHRY, CDR2 SYGVKD. In nucleotides, the CDR3 is TGTGCCATCAGTGAGGGGGATCAGCCCCAGCATTTT. It specifies CAISEGDQPQHF.

The chain couples TRBV5-5 to TRBJ2-7, with a possible D match to TRBD2 (6 bases). This CDR3 has 14 residues. Per the germline V gene, CDR1 is SGHKS and CDR2 is YYEKEE (reference sequence). V shed 4 bases and J shed 0 bases, with 11 bases lying between them. CDR3 loop: CASSRETASYEQYF. In DNA form, the CDR3 reads TGTGCCAGCAGCCGGGAGACCGCCTCCTACGAGCAGTACTTC.

This clonotype appeared a single time. The rearrangement links TRBV2 to TRBJ1-6; no firm D call. V lost 1 base to trimming and J lost 7 bases, with 11 bases between them. Germline V gene lookup returns CDR1 SNHLY and CDR2 FYNNEI. The CDR3 runs 15 residues. The CDR3, as DNA: TGTGCCAGCAGTGAAGTGGCAGAGAGGAATTCACCCCTCCACTTT. Translating gives CASSEVAERNSPLHF.

This chain joins TRBV12-3 or TRBV12-4 and TRBJ2-7; maybe TRBD1 (5 bases). The CDR3 extends over 13 amino acids. The germline V and J ends were trimmed by 0 bases and 6 bases, with 9 bases remaining between them. CDR3 sequence (DNA): TGTGCCAGCAGTTTAGCCAGGGTGGCCGAGCAGTACTTC. This translates into CASSLARVAEQYF.

This clonotype was seen a few times. The genes are TRBV5-1 and TRBJ2-7; 9 nucleotides agree with TRBD1. CDR3 length: 14 residues. Germline V gene sequence: CDR1 SGHRS, CDR2 YFSETQ. J gave up 5 bases and V 5 bases, and 8 bases lay outside the gene matches. CDR3 bases: TGCGCCAGCAGTTCCGTGACAGGGGGAAACGAGCAGTACTTC. Protein product: CASSSVTGGNEQYF. The full variable domain, its missing parts supplied by reference TRBV5-1 and TRBJ2-7, is KAGVTQTPRYLIKTRGQQVTLSCSPISGHRSVSWYQQTPGQGLQFLFEYFSETQRNKGNFPGRFSGRQFSNSRSEMNVSTLELGDSALYLCASSSVTGGNEQYFGPGTRLTVT.

In this sample, this clonotype turned up a few times. This rearrangement joins TRBV4-2 to TRBJ1-1; a possible D gene is TRBD1 (5 bases). This CDR3 spans 17 amino acids. Germline CDR1 is LGHNA and CDR2 is YNFKEQ. Deletions cut 1 base from V and 0 bases from J, with 15 bases between. CDR3 in DNA: TGTGCCAGCAGCCAAGTCGGGGGTAGACAGTTGAACACTGAAGCTTTCTTT. It yields the protein CASSQVGGRQLNTEAFF.

The V and J genes are TRBV5-1 and TRBJ1-2, with D possibly being TRBD1 (5 bases). V was cut by 0 bases and J by 8 bases, with 11 bases left in between. Germline V lookup: CDR1 SGHRS, CDR2 YFSETQ. The length of the CDR3 is 13 residues. The CDR3 loop is CASSLDGGRGYTF. CDR3 sequence (DNA): TGCGCCAGCAGCTTGGACGGGGGTCGAGGCTACACCTTC.

This clonotype came up a few times. The chain carries TRBV3-1 and TRBJ2-3; TRBD2 agrees at 16 bases. The CDR3 extends over 16 amino acids. The V segment lost 4 bases and the J segment 6 bases; nucleotides outside the gene matches: 4. Germline CDR1 and CDR2: LGHDT and YNNKEL (reference sequence). The CDR3 DNA is TGTGCCAGCAGCCTGGGACTAGCGGGAGGGTTGGATACGCAGTATTTT. Translating it yields CASSLGLAGGLDTQYF.

This clonotype has only a few counts. This chain connects TRBV29-1 to TRBJ2-3; D is unclear. The CDR3 is 11 residues long. V lost 7 bases, J lost 5 bases, and 10 bases lay in between. Germline assignment: CDR1 SQVTM and CDR2 ANQGSEA. The CDR3 protein is CSAAPEDTQYF. CDR3 in DNA: TGCAGCGCAGCGCCCGAAGATACGCAGTATTTT.

This clonotype appeared a few times. The chain is built from TRBV20-1 and TRBJ2-1, with a weak D call TRBD2 (6 bases). The CDR3 is 12 amino acids. The germline gives CDR1 DFQATT, CDR2 SNEGSKA (reference sequence). The V end lost 1 base, the J end lost 15 bases, and 16 bases lay between the germline ends. CDR3 loop: CSARGRRGIWFF. CDR3 nucleotides: TGCAGTGCTAGAGGAAGGAGGGGTATATGGTTCTTC.

This sequence joins TRBV25-1 and TRBJ2-3, with D maybe TRBD2 (5 bases). The germline V gene has CDR1 MGHDK and CDR2 SYGVNS. Trimming took off 2 bases at V and 6 bases at J, with 15 bases between the two ends. The CDR3 has 15 amino acids. The CDR3, as DNA: TGTGCCAGCAGTGAACTCGGGGTGGGCGGGGATACGCAGTATTTT. Residues: CASSELGVGGDTQYF.

The genes are TRBV9 and TRBJ2-5; D assignment may be TRBD1 or TRBD2 (5 bases each). Germline CDR1 reads SGDLS; CDR2 reads YYNGEE. Trimming stripped 2 bases from V and 1 base from J, with 9 bases between. This CDR3 has 14 residues. As DNA, the CDR3 is TGTGCCAGCAGCGTTGGGGGTACCCAAGAGACCCAGTACTTC. It encodes CASSVGGTQETQYF.

This clonotype was counted only a few times. This sequence joins TRBV5-1 and TRBJ2-2; D is uncertain. CDR1 SGHRS and CDR2 YFSETQ come from the germline V gene. Trimming cost V 6 bases and J 3 bases, with 6 bases left between them. This CDR3 has 12 amino acids. The CDR3 here is CASNQYTGELFF. DNA of the CDR3: TGCGCCAGCAACCAGTACACCGGGGAGCTGTTTTTT. Full variable domain (rest looked up from reference TRBV5-1 and TRBJ2-2): KAGVTQTPRYLIKTRGQQVTLSCSPISGHRSVSWYQQTPGQGLQFLFEYFSETQRNKGNFPGRFSGRQFSNSRSEMNVSTLELGDSALYLCASNQYTGELFFGEGSRLTVL.

This clonotype was recorded many times. The chain uses TRBV4-1 and TRBJ1-4; 8 bases are shared with TRBD1. J lost 5 bases, V lost 1 base, and 9 bases had no gene match. The CDR3 totals 17 residues. Germline V gene data show CDR1 as MGHRA and CDR2 as YSYEKL. CDR3 amino acids: CASSQGKRGTGNEKLFF. CDR3 DNA: TGCGCCAGCAGCCAAGGAAAAAGGGGGACAGGCAATGAAAAACTGTTTTTT.

This clonotype turned up a few times. CDR3 in DNA: TGTGCCAGCAGCCAAGATGAACTAGCGGGGTTAAAGGATGAGCAGTTCTTC. Translating it yields CASSQDELAGLKDEQFF. The V gene is TRBV3-1, the J gene TRBJ2-1; 10 bases match TRBD2. V was pared by 0 bases and J by 8 bases, with 10 bases of the junction left unmatched. CDR1 is LGHDT, CDR2 YNNKEL, per germline (reference sequence). This CDR3 spans 17 amino acids.

This clonotype has only a few counts. The CDR3 reads CASSFDRASSYEQYF. The CDR3 bases are TGTGCCAGCAGCTTTGACAGGGCAAGCTCCTACGAGCAGTACTTC. The chain carries TRBV7-2 and TRBJ2-7, with 7 bases aligning to TRBD1. Per the germline V gene, CDR1 is SGHTA and CDR2 is FQGNSA. Unmatched junction bases numbered 5, after V lost 3 bases and J lost 0 bases. The length of the CDR3 is 15 residues.

The genes are TRBV6-1 and TRBJ1-4; weak D call: TRBD1 (6 bases). Trimming cost V 6 bases and J 1 base, with 12 bases left between them. Germline V gene data show CDR1 as MNHNS and CDR2 as SASEGT. The CDR3 sequence is 15 residues long. CDR3 protein: CASRRGGKTNEKLFF. CDR3 DNA: TGTGCCAGCAGGAGGGGGGGAAAAACTAATGAAAAACTGTTTTTT.

The V call is TRBV5-1, the J call TRBJ1-1; D ambiguous. V was clipped by 4 bases and J by 4 bases, with 17 bases between them. The CDR3 runs to 15 residues. The germline gives CDR1 SGHRS, CDR2 YFSETQ. CDR3 DNA: TGCGCCAGCAGCCCCAACCTGCTTGGAGGCACTGAAGCTTTCTTT. Translating gives CASSPNLLGGTEAFF.

J is TRBJ1-1 and V is TRBV29-1; 12 bases are shared with TRBD1. This CDR3 spans 13 amino acids. Trimming at V came to 7 bases and at J to 6 bases, leaving 6 bases not matched to a gene. CDR1 is SQVTM, CDR2 ANQGSEA, per germline. CDR3 residues: CSAGDRGRAEAFF. In DNA form, the CDR3 reads TGCAGCGCCGGGGACAGGGGGCGAGCTGAAGCTTTCTTT.

This clonotype was picked up a small number of times. The V and J genes are TRBV10-3 and TRBJ1-1; D unresolved. Germline V gene lookup returns CDR1 ENHRY and CDR2 SYGVKD. The CDR3 totals 15 residues. Between the trimmed V and J ends, which lost 0 bases and 5 bases, there was a span of 13 bases. Here the CDR3 DNA reads TGTGCCATCAGTGAGTCGATCGGCGGGGAGACTGAAGCTTTCTTT. Amino acids: CAISESIGGETEAFF.